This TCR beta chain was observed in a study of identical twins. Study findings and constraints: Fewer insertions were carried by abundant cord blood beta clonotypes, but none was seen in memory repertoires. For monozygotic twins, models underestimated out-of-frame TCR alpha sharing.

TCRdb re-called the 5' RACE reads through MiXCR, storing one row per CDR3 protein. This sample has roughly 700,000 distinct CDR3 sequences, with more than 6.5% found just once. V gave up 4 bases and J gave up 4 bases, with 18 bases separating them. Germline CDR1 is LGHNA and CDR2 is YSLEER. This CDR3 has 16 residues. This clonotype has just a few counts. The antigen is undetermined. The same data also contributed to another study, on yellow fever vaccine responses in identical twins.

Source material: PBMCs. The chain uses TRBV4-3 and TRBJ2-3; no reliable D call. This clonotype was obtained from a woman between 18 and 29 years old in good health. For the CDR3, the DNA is TGCGCCAGCAGCCCTCGACCCCACCCGTCGGCAGATACGCAGTATTTT. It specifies CASSPRPHPSADTQYF.